This TCR beta chain was recovered during a study of T cell changes during pregnancy in multiple sclerosis. Sequencing used immunoSEQ multiplex PCR; TCRdb keeps in-frame clones, though not all of them. The sample has about 64,000 clones, 92% seen once. The germline gives CDR1 SNHLY, CDR2 FYNNEI. There are 14 residues in the CDR3. The J segment lost 8 bases and the V segment lost 7 bases, leaving 11 bases of the junction unmatched. The chain joins TRBV2 to TRBJ2-1, with 7 nucleotides matching TRBD2. The source was peripheral blood, collected in the second trimester of pregnancy. This TCR derives from a female donor with multiple sclerosis, enrolled in a pregnancy study. The CDR3 sequence is CASTKGREMDEQFF. CDR3 nucleotide sequence: TGTGCCAGCACCAAGGGGCGGGAGATGGATGAGCAGTTCTTC.